This TCR beta chain was documented in a study of shared clonotypes between healthy human individuals (TCRdb year 2020). Notes on the research overall: A couple of women and a few men aged 18 to 49 years were included in the cohort. Per donor, three plates each were used for CD4 naive and CD4 memory, two for CD8 naive, and one for CD8 memory. To estimate repertoire size and how much clonotypes are shared between individuals, the study performed deep sequencing of blood TCR repertoires from 4 to 6 healthy adults. Libraries were prepared and TCR repertoires were sequenced by different laboratories using diverse techniques, in order to increase sequencing depth and limit assay-specific biases. Between about 0.85 and 9.5 billion PBMCs per donor were obtained by leukapheresis. Broad study findings and their caveats: Rarefaction of sorted-subset datasets indicated incomplete sequencing despite the large sequencing depth. Sampling was limited to blood, and TCR repertoires in tissue likely differ from TCR repertoires in blood. Because the study included only a small number of donors, the genetic and exposure-history diversity represented was limited. Compared with non-shared clonotypes, clonotypes shared by all four sorted-subset donors had higher generation probabilities. Estimated clonotype richness was generally larger for naive than for memory subsets. About 5% of naive CD4, approximately 3.7% of naive CD8, roughly 2.4% of memory CD4, and less than 0.45% of memory CD8 clonotypes were shared across a few donors. Based on pairwise subsampling, the degree of clonotype sharing among donors was expected to be affected by sequencing depth.

V is trimmed back by 3 bases and J by 1 base, and the junction contains 2 bases that no gene match accounts for. CDR1 and CDR2, looked up from the germline V gene, are MGHRA and YSYEKL. Including the terminal cysteine and phenylalanine, the CDR3 comprises 14 residues. The entry retains the CDR3 DNA only, 42 bases that are in frame from base 1. Donors were healthy HIV-negative adults with no recently reported acute infections or vaccinations. All donors were Caucasian adults living in Nashville, Tennessee, USA. CD4+ T cells were enriched by magnetic negative selection, after which naive cells were positively selected on CD45RA and the negative fraction was taken as the memory subset. After blood collection by leukapheresis, PBMCs were isolated using Ficoll-Histopaque density gradient centrifugation and then cryopreserved in the vapor phase of liquid nitrogen. Purity and quantity of every magnetically sorted T cell population were checked by analytical flow cytometry. Genomic DNA was isolated from each sorted fraction and quantified by UV absorbance on a Nanodrop 2000c.

In regard to this clone: Its antigen is still unknown. Base-call qualities are not available, and no considerably larger clone is one nucleotide away.

Using the deep immunoSEQ assay, TCR CDR3 regions were amplified from genomic DNA by multiplex PCR. Extracted genomic DNA from each cell subset was spread evenly across all wells of several immunoSEQ 96-well plates, with each plate serving as a replicate. For sorted subsets, each replicate PCR was loaded with about 0.2 ug genomic DNA, equivalent to approximately 33,000 T cell genomes. Purified libraries were measured with a Qubit 3.0 fluorometer, size-checked on a Bioanalyzer 2100, and measured again with the KAPA Library Quantification kit. Every immunoSEQ 96-well plate was sequenced on a separate single-read 150-cycle Illumina NextSeq 550 flow cell. Concerning the study's data processing: Because the immunoSEQ output included only junctional sequences and no quality scores, the filtering could not be the same as the filtering used for full-length reads. Sequences were annotated with PyIR, a Python wrapper for IgBLAST v1.9, using IMGT germline references to assign V/J genes and CDR3. Reads were filtered out if the reads had weak V/J assignments (E-value above 1e-6), no CDR3, stop codons, out-of-frame junctions, or ambiguous translated residues. V3J clonotypes were defined as sequences sharing an identical inferred V gene, J gene, and CDR3 amino acid sequence. The percentage overlap between two repertoires was calculated by dividing the number of shared unique clonotypes by the size of the smaller repertoire. Three approaches were used to assess repertoire richness: RTK rarefaction, the Chao1 estimator, and Recon v2.1 estimates of unobserved clonotypes. For all TCRbeta clonotypes obtained by the gDNA method from several donors, generation probabilities were computed with OLGA. The source is immuneACCESS, and TCRdb retained only in-frame sequences with V and J called. Part of the clones is not carried over; for the studies checked, unresolved V genes explain less than half of this, and the remainder is unexplained. The V and J calls and clone size come from that table; D and trimming were worked out from the DNA. The sample table shows 600,000 to 700,000 clones, and 73% are seen once. 1.5% to 2% of the sample belongs to the ten largest clones.

The sequence was collected from a woman aged 30 to 39 in good health. The sequence links TRBV4-1 to TRBJ2-7; TRBD2 matches 8 bases in the middle. The material sequenced was memory CD4+ T cells sorted from blood. This specimen's cell subset or site label, interpreted: CD45RA-negative fraction. CDR3 reads: CASSHSGRSYEQYF. The sequenced DNA is TGCGCCAGCAGCCACAGCGGGAGATCCTACGAGCAGTACTTC.